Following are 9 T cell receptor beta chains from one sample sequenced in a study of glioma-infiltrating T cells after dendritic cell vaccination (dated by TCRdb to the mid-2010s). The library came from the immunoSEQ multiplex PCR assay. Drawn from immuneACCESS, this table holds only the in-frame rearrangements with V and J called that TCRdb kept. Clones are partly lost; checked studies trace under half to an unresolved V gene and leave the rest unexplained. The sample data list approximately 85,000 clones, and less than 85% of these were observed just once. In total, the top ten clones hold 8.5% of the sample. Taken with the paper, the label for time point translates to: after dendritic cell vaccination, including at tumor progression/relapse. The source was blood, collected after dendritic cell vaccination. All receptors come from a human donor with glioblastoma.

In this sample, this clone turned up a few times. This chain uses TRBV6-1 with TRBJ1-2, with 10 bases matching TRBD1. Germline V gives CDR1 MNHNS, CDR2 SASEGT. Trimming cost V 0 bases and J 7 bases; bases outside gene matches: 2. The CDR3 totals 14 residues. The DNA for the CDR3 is TGTGCCAGCAGTGAAGCCGACAGGGGGCTTGGCTACACCTTC. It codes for CASSEADRGLGYTF.

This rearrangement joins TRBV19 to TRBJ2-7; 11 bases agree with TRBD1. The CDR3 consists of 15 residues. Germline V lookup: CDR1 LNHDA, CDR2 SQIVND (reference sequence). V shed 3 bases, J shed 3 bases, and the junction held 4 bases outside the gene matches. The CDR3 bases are TGTGCCAGTAGTATCGGGACAGGGGGGCACTACGAGCAGTACTTC. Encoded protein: CASSIGTGGHYEQYF.

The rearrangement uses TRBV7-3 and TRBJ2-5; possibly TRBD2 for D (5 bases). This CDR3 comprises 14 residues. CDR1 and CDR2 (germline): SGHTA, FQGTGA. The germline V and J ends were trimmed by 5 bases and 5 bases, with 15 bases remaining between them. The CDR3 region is CASSRRGGLETQYF. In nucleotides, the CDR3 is TGTGCCAGCAGCCGCCGGGGTGGGTTGGAGACCCAGTACTTC.

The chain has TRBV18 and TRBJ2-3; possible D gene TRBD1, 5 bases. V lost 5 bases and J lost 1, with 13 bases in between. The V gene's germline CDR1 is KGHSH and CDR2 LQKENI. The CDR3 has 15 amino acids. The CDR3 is CASSKDTLRTDTQYF. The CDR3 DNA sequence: TGTGCCAGCTCAAAGGACACATTACGCACAGATACGCAGTATTTT. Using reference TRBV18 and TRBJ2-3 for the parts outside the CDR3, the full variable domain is NAGVMQNPRHLVRRRGQEARLRCSPMKGHSHVYWYRQLPEEGLKFMVYLQKENIIDESGMPKERFSAEFPKEGPSILRIQQVVRGDSAAYFCASSKDTLRTDTQYFGPGTRLTVL.

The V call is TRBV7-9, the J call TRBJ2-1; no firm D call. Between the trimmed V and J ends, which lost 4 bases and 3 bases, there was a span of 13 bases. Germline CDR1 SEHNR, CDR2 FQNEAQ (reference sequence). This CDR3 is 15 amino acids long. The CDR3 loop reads CASSSEMSYYNEQFF. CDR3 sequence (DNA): TGTGCCAGCAGCTCAGAAATGTCGTACTACAATGAGCAGTTCTTC.

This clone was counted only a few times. The CDR3 sequence is CASSLGDKELRDTIYF. CDR3 DNA sequence: TGTGCCAGCAGCTTAGGGGACAAGGAATTGAGGGACACCATATATTTT. The V and J genes are TRBV7-9 and TRBJ1-3; possible D gene TRBD1, 6 bases. Germline-derived CDR1 and CDR2 are SEHNR and FQNEAQ (reference sequence). V lost 1 base and J 8 bases, leaving 18 bases between the germline ends. CDR3 length equals 16 residues. Full variable domain (missing parts from reference TRBV7-9 and TRBJ1-3): DTGVSQNPRHKITKRGQNVTFRCDPISEHNRLYWYRQTLGQGPEFLTYFQNEAQLEKSRLLSDRFSAERPKGSFSTLEIQRTEQGDSAMYLCASSLGDKELRDTIYFGEGSWLTVV.

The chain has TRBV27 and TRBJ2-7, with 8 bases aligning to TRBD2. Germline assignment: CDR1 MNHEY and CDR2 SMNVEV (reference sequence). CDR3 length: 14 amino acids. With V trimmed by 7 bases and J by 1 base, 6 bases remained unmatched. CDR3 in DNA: TGTGCCAGCACCTTTAGCGGGGATTCCTACGAGCAGTACTTC. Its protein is CASTFSGDSYEQYF.

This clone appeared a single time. The CDR3 nucleotides are TGTGCCAGCAGTTTAAGTACAGGGGGGGTCGACGAGCAGTACTTC. Translating it yields CASSLSTGGVDEQYF. The chain uses TRBV28 and TRBJ2-7; maybe TRBD1 (8 bases). Trimming pared 2 bases from V and 5 bases from J, leaving 16 bases between. This CDR3 comprises 15 residues. Per the germline V gene, CDR1 is MDHEN and CDR2 is SYDVKM.

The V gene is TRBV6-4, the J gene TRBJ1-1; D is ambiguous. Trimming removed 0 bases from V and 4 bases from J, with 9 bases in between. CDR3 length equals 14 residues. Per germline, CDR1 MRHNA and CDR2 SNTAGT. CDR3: CASSDSGEGTEAFF. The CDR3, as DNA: TGTGCCAGCAGTGACTCTGGGGAGGGCACTGAAGCTTTCTTT.